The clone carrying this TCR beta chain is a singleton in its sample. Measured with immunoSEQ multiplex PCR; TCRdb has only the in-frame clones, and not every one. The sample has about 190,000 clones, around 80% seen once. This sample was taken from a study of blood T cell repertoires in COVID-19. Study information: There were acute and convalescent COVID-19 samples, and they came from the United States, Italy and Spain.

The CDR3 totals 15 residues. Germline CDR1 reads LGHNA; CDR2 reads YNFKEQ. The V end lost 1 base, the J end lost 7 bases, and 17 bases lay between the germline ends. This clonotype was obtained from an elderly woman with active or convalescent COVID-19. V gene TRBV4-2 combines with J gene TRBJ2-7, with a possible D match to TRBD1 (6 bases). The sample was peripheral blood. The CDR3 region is CASSQASFEDREQYF. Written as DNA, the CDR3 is TGTGCCAGCAGCCAAGCGTCCTTCGAAGACAGGGAGCAGTACTTC.